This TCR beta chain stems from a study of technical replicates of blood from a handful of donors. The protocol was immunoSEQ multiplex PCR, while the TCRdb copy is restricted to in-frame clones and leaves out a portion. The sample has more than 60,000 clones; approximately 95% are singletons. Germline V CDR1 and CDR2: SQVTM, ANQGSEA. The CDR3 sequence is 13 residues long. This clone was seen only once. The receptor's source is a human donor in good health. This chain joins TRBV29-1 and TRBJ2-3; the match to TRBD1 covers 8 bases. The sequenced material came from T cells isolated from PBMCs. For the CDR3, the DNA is TGCAGTACTACTCAGGGGGCCGTAGATACGCAGTATTTT. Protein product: CSTTQGAVDTQYF.